This T cell receptor (beta chain) was found in a study of shared clonotypes between healthy human individuals. Findings of the study overall: Clonotypes that were shared across a few donors made up roughly 5% of naive CD4 clonotypes. Clonotype sharing among donors likely depends on sequencing depth.

Genomic DNA per cell subset filled all wells of several immunoSEQ plates. Measured with immunoSEQ multiplex PCR; TCRdb has only the in-frame clones, and not every one. Here the sample spans 550,000 to 700,000 clones, roughly 73% being singletons. Looked up from germline, CDR1 is LNHNV and CDR2 is YYDKDF (reference sequence). The CDR3 sequence is 12 residues long. V was clipped by 5 bases and J by 4 bases, with 8 bases between them. A remark on this clone: Its antigen is undetermined.

The chain uses TRBV15 and TRBJ1-2; no reliable D call. The sample comprised memory CD4+ T cells sorted from blood. As to subset: CD45RA-negative fraction. The sequence derives from a woman in her twenties or thirties in good health. DNA for the CDR3: TGTGCCACCAGCGGCAACAGCTATGGCTACACCTTC. This gives the protein CATSGNSYGYTF.